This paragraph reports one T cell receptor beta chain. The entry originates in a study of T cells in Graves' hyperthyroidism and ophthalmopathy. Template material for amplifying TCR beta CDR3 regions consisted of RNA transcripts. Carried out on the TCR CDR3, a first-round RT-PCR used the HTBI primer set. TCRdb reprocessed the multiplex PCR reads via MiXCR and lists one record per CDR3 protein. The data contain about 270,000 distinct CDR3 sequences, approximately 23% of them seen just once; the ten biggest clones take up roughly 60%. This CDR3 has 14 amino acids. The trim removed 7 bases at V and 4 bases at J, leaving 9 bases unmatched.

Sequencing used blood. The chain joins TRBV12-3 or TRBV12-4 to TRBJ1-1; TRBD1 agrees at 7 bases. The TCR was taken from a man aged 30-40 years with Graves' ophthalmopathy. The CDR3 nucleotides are TGTGCCAGCACCCGAGCAGGGGGGGGCACTGAAGCTTTCTTT. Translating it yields CASTRAGGGTEAFF.